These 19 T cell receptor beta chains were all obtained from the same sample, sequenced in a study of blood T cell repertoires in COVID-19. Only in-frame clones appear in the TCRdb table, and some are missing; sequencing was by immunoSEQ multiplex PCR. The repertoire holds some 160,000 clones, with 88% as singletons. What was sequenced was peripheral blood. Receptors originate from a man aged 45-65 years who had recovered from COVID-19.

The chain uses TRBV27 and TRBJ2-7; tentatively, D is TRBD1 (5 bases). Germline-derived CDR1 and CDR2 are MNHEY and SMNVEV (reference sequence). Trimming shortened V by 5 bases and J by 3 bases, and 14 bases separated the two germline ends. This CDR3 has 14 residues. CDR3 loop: CASSDDIRGYEQYF. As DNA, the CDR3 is TGTGCCAGCAGTGACGACATAAGGGGCTACGAGCAGTACTTC.

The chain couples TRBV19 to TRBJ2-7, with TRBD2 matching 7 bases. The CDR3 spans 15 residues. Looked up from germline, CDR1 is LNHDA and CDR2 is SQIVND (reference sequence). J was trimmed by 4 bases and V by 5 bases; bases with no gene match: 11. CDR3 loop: CASSGTASGAYEQYF. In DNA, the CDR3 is TGTGCCAGTAGTGGAACTGCTAGCGGTGCGTACGAGCAGTACTTC.

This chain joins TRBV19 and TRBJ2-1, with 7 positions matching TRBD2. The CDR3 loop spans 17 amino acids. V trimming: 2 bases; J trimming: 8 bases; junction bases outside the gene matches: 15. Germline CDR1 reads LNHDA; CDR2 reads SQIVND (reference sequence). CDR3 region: CASSISKWGGSGDEQFF. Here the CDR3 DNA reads TGTGCCAGTAGTATATCTAAATGGGGCGGGAGTGGGGATGAGCAGTTCTTC.

The CDR3: CASSSLTGKNPYEQYF. The CDR3 bases are TGTGCCAGCAGCTCCCTGACAGGGAAGAATCCGTACGAGCAGTACTTC. The chain is built from TRBV5-8 and TRBJ2-7; 7 bases fit TRBD1. The CDR3 sequence is 16 residues long. V trimming: 3 bases; J trimming: 4 bases; junction bases outside the gene matches: 13. The germline V gene has CDR1 SGHTS and CDR2 YDEGEE. The full variable domain, its missing parts supplied by reference TRBV5-8 and TRBJ2-7, is EAGVTQSPTHLIKTRGQQATLRCSPISGHTSVYWYQQALGLGLQFLLWYDEGEERNRGNFPPRFSGRQFPNYSSELNVNALELEDSALYLCASSSLTGKNPYEQYFGPGTRLTVT.

The CDR3 nucleotides are TGTGCCAGCAGTTACGCGGTCTCAGGGGCTAACTATGGCTACACCTTC. It translates to CASSYAVSGANYGYTF. The chain has TRBV6-2 or TRBV6-3 and TRBJ1-2, with D possibly TRBD1 on 6 matching bases. CDR1 is MNHEY and CDR2 is SVGEGT in the germline V gene. This CDR3 has 16 residues. Trimming stripped 2 bases from V and 0 bases from J, with 13 bases between.

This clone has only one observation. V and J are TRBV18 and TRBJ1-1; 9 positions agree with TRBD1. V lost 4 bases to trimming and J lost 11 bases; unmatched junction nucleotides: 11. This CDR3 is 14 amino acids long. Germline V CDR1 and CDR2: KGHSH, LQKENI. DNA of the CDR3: TGTGCCAGCTCACGAACCGGGACAGGGAATAAGGCTTTCTTT. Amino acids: CASSRTGTGNKAFF.

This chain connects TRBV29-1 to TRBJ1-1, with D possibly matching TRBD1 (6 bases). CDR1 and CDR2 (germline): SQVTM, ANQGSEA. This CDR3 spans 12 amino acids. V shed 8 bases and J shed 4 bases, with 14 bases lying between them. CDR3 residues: CSFRGGGTEAFF. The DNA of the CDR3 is TGCAGCTTTAGGGGGGGCGGCACTGAAGCTTTCTTT. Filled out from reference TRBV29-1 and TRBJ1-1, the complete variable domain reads SAVISQKPSRDICQRGTSLTIQCQVDSQVTMMFWYRQQPGQSLTLIATANQGSEATYESGFVIDKFPISRPNLTFSTLTVSNMSPEDSSIYLCSFRGGGTEAFFGQGTRLTVV.

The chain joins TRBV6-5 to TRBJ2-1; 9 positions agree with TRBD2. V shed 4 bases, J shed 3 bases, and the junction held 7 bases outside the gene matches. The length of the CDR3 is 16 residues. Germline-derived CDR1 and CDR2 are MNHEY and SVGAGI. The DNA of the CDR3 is TGTGCCAGCAGTTTGGGCGGGAGGGGCATCTACAATGAGCAGTTCTTC. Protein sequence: CASSLGGRGIYNEQFF.

The CDR3 DNA reads as TGCGCCAGCAGCCAAGGGCTCCTTACCTACGAGCAGTACTTC. It specifies CASSQGLLTYEQYF. The chain links TRBV4-3 to TRBJ2-7, with D hard to call. This CDR3 has 14 residues. Trimming removed 1 base at V and 2 bases at J, with 9 bases between. CDR1 is LGHNA and CDR2 is YSLEER in the germline V gene.

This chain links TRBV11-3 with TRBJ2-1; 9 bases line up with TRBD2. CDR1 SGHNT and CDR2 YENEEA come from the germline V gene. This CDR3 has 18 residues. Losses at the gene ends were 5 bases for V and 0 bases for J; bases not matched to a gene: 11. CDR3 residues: CASSPPGIAGVSYNEQFF. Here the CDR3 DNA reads TGTGCCAGCAGCCCCCCCGGGATAGCGGGGGTCTCCTACAATGAGCAGTTCTTC. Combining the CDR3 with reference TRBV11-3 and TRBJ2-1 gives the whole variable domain EAGVVQSPRYKIIEKKQPVAFWCNPISGHNTLYWYLQNLGQGPELLIRYENEEAVDDSQLPKDRFSAERLKGVDSTLKIQPAELGDSAVYLCASSPPGIAGVSYNEQFFGPGTRLTVL.

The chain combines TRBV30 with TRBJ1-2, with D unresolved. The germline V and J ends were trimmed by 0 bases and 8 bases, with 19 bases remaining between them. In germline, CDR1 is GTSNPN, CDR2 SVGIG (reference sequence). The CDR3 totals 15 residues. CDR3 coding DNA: TGTGCCTGGAGTGTAGGCATCACTAGAGGTGGGGGCTACACCTTC. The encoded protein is CAWSVGITRGGGYTF.

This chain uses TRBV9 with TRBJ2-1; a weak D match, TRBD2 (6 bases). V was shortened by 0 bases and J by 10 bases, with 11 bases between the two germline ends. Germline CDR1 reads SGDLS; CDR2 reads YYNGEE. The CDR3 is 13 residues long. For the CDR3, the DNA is TGTGCCAGCAGCGTAGAAGGAGGGCGGGAGCAGTTCTTC. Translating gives CASSVEGGREQFF.

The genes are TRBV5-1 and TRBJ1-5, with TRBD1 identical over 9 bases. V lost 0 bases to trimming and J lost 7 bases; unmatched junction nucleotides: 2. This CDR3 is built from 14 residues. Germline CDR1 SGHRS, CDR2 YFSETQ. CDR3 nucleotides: TGCGCCAGCAGCTTGGGGGACAGGGCCCAGCCCCAGCATTTT. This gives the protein CASSLGDRAQPQHF.

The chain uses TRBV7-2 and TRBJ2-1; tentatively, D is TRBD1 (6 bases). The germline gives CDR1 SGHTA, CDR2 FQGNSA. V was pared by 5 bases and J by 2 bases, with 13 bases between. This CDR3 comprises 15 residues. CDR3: CASSRRDNTYNEQFF. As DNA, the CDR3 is TGTGCCAGCAGCCGCCGGGACAACACCTACAATGAGCAGTTCTTC.

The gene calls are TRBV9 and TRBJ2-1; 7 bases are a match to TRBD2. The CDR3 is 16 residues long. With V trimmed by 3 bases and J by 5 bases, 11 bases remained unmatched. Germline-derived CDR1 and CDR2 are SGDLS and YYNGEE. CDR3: CASSAGGGRADNEQFF. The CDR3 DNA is TGTGCCAGCAGCGCGGGGGGTGGCAGGGCAGACAATGAGCAGTTCTTC.

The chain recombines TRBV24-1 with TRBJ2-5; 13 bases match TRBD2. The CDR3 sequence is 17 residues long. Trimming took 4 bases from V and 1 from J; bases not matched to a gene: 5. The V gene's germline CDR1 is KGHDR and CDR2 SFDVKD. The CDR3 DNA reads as TGTGCCACCAGTGAGTCTACTAGCGGGGGGGTCCAAGAGACCCAGTACTTC. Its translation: CATSESTSGGVQETQYF.

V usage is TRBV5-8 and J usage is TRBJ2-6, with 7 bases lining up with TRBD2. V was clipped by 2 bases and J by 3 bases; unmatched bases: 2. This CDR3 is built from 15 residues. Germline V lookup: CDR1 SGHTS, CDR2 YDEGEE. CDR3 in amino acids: CASSLGLGGANVLTF. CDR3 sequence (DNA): TGTGCCAGCAGCTTAGGACTAGGTGGGGCCAACGTCCTGACTTTC.

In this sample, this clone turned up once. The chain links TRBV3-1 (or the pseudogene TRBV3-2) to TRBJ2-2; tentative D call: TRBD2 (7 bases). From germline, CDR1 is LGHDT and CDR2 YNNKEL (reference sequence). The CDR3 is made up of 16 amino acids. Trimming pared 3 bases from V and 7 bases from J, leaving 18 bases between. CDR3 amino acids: CASSQGAGLVGGELFF. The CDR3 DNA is TGTGCCAGCAGCCAGGGGGCCGGACTAGTGGGCGGGGAGCTGTTTTTT.

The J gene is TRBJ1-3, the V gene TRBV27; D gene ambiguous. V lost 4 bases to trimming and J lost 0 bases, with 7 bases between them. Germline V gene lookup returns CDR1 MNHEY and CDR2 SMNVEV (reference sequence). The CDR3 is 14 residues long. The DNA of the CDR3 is TGTGCCAGCAGTTATTCAGGCTCTGGAAACACCATATATTTT. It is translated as CASSYSGSGNTIYF.